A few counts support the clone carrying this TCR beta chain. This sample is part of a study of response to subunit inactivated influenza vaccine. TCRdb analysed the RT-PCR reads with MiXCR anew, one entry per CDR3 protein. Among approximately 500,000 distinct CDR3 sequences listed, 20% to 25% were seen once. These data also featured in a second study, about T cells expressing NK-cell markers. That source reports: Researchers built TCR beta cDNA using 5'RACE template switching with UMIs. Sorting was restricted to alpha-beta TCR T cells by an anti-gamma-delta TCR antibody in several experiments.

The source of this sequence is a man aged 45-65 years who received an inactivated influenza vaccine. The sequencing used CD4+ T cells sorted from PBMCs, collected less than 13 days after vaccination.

The CDR3 spells CASSKRHQETQYF. The CDR3 nucleotides read TGTGCCAGCAGCAAGAGGCACCAAGAGACCCAGTACTTC. The chain joins TRBV11-3 to TRBJ2-5; the D is unclear. The V gene's germline CDR1 is SGHNT and CDR2 YENEEA. V gave up 5 bases and J gave up 0 bases, with 7 bases separating them. This CDR3 comprises 13 residues.